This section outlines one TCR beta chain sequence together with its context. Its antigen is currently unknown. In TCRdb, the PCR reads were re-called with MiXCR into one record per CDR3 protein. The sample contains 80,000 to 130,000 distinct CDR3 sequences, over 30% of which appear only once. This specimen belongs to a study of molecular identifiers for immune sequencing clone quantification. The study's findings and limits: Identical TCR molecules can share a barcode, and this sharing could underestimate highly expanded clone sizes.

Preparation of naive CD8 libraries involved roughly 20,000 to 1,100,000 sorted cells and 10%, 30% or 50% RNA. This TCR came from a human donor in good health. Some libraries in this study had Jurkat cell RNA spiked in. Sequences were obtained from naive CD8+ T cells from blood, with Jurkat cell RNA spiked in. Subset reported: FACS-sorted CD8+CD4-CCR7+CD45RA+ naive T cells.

CDR3: CSVGEGTSYEQYF. The CDR3 DNA reads as TGCAGCGTTGGTGAGGGCACCTCCTACGAGCAGTACTTC. This chain connects TRBV29-1 to TRBJ2-7; a weak D match, TRBD2 (5 bases). CDR1 SQVTM and CDR2 ANQGSEA come from the germline V gene. The CDR3 contains 13 residues. With 4 bases removed from V and 0 bases from J, the gap between germline ends came to 10 bases.